Described below is a single T cell receptor beta chain sequence and its context. What it binds is not known. At one end the junction does not follow the germline gene, possibly because of a read error. This CDR3 has 15 residues. Germline lookup yields CDR1 WSHSY and CDR2 SAAADI. The sample is drawn from a study of blood T cells in healthy people across ages. Regarding the study as a whole: Long-lived donors had more naive CD4+ cells and higher diversity than aged donors.

Using a J-beta primer mix together with a sample-barcoded 5' primer, a second PCR was run for about 7 to 12 cycles. TCRdb analysed the 5' RACE reads with MiXCR anew, one entry per CDR3 protein. The table records 1.5 million to 1.8 million distinct CDR3 sequences, 40% to 45% of them present only once. The sample comprised blood. The V and J genes are TRBV10-2 and TRBJ1-2; D might be TRBD1 (5 bases). This sequence was found in a woman aged 18-29 years in good health. The CDR3 sequence is CASSEGATGDYGCTF. The CDR3 region has the DNA TGCGCCAGCAGCGAAGGGGCTACAGGCGACTATGGCTGCACCTTC.